The 18 T cell receptor beta chains in this list originate from one sample, sequenced in a study of CD8+CD57+ T cells in acquired aplastic anemia. It was patients with CD8+CD57+ cell expansion by flow cytometry who were chosen for sequencing. Genomic DNA constituted the template upon which TCR beta VDJ and CDR3 profiling was performed. A single record per CDR3 protein comes from TCRdb applying MiXCR to the reads. This table has some 170,000 distinct CDR3 sequences, roughly 48% appearing once. Sequenced material: sorted CD4+, CD8+, or CD8+CD57+ T cells (not recorded which) from PBMCs. Every receptor here comes from a human donor with aplastic anemia.

This chain uses TRBV6-1 with TRBJ2-3; 8 bases are shared with TRBD2. CDR1 MNHNS and CDR2 SASEGT come from the germline V gene. Trimming at V came to 5 bases and at J to 2 bases, leaving 3 bases not matched to a gene. CDR3 length: 14 residues. The CDR3 coding sequence is TGTGCCAGCAGTCCGCGGGGGGCCACAGATACGCAGTATTTT. This gives the protein CASSPRGATDTQYF.

This clonotype was found a few times. This sequence joins TRBV6-1 and TRBJ1-6; D possibly corresponds to TRBD1 (5 bases). V was cut by 6 bases and J by 9 bases, with 18 bases left in between. CDR3 length equals 15 residues. Germline loops: CDR1 MNHNS, CDR2 SASEGT. CDR3 sequence (DNA): TGTGCCAGCAGGCCCCCCCAAGGGGAGACTTCACCCCTCCACTTT. It codes for CASRPPQGETSPLHF.

This clonotype has more than one count but fewer than ten. The chain is built from TRBV10-3 and TRBJ1-1, with D maybe TRBD1 (5 bases). From germline, CDR1 is ENHRY and CDR2 SYGVKD. This CDR3 is 14 amino acids long. The germline V and J ends were trimmed by 4 bases and 0 bases, with 9 bases remaining between them. Written as DNA, the CDR3 is TGTGCCATCAGTGGCGAGGGGATGAACACTGAAGCTTTCTTT. It specifies CAISGEGMNTEAFF.

This clonotype was detected ten times or more. The chain employs TRBV5-4 and TRBJ2-7, with TRBD2 as a possible D gene (6 bases). Germline CDR1 SGHNT, CDR2 YYREEE (reference sequence). CDR3 size: 15 residues. Trimming took 0 bases from V and 3 from J, leaving 13 bases between them. DNA for the CDR3: TGTGCCAGCAGCTTGGAACCGGGGGTGGGCTACGAGCAGTACTTC. It yields the protein CASSLEPGVGYEQYF.

This clonotype was picked up many times. This chain uses TRBV6-6 with TRBJ1-2, with D unresolved. CDR3 size: 15 residues. The germline gives CDR1 MNHNY, CDR2 SVGAGI (reference sequence). With 0 bases removed from V and 8 bases from J, the gap between germline ends came to 16 bases. CDR3 DNA sequence: TGTGCCAGCAGTTACTCGAGTTTCTCCGGAGCGGGCTACACCTTC. Protein: CASSYSSFSGAGYTF.

Relative to its sample, this clonotype is medium-sized. The chain carries TRBV19 and TRBJ1-2, with D perhaps matching TRBD1 (5 bases). Germline V gene sequence: CDR1 LNHDA, CDR2 SQIVND (reference sequence). The CDR3 extends over 12 amino acids. Trimming cost V 11 bases and J 7 bases, with 17 bases left between them. The CDR3 DNA reads as TGTGCCGCGCGGGGCATTCATGGTGGCTACACCTTC. This translates into CAARGIHGGYTF.

This clonotype occurred many times. V and J are TRBV10-2 and TRBJ2-1, with 15 bases aligning to TRBD2. V dropped 6 bases and J dropped 13; count of bases not matched to a gene: 13. Germline CDR1 is WSHSY and CDR2 is SAAADI. The length of the CDR3 is 16 residues. The CDR3 DNA reads TGCGCCAGCAGGGCCCCCGGGACTAGCGGGGGGAGTATTCAGTTCTTC. This sequence encodes CASRAPGTSGGSIQFF.

This clonotype was counted ten times or more. The chain is built from TRBV6-5 and TRBJ2-7; TRBD1 aligns across 10 bases. Looked up from germline, CDR1 is MNHEY and CDR2 is SVGAGI. The trim removed 8 bases at V and 2 bases at J, leaving 9 bases unmatched. This CDR3 has 15 amino acids. The chain's CDR3 is CASRYRDRGTYEQYF. The CDR3 region has the DNA TGTGCCAGCCGCTACCGGGACAGGGGAACCTACGAGCAGTACTTC.

This clonotype has only a few counts. This sequence joins TRBV12-1 and TRBJ1-2; TRBD1, the D gene given by the table, was not confirmed from the DNA. TRBV12-1 is recorded as a pseudogene. The length of the CDR3 is 15 residues. The CDR3 protein is CASSRPRRGYYGYTF. The CDR3 nucleotides read TGTGCCAGCAGCCGACCCCGCAGGGGCTACTATGGCTACACCTTC.

A note on this clonotype: Relative to the germline gene, one junction end is altered; a read error may explain this. The chain joins TRBV24-1 to TRBJ2-7; 7 bases match TRBD1. CDR1 and CDR2 (germline): KGHDR, SFDVKD. The CDR3 sequence is 14 residues long. CDR3 nucleotide sequence: TGCGCCACCAGTGACCCGACAGGGCTCAACGGGCAGTACTTC. Translating it yields CATSDPTGLNGQYF.

This clonotype has a count of ten or more. This sequence joins TRBV19 and TRBJ1-1, with TRBD1 identical over 9 bases. CDR1 is LNHDA and CDR2 is SQIVND in the germline V gene (reference sequence). This CDR3 has 14 amino acids. Trimming cost V 8 bases and J 14 bases; bases outside gene matches: 18. The CDR3 bases are TGTGCCAGTGTCGAAGTCCCGGGACAGGGACAGACCTTCTTT. Its protein is CASVEVPGQGQTFF.

As for this clonotype: Here the CDR3 omits its conserved ending phenylalanine or tryptophan, so a read error is the likely source. The V call is TRBV24-1, the J call TRBJ2-1; 9 nucleotides align to TRBD2. Per germline, CDR1 KGHDR and CDR2 SFDVKD. The ends lost 11 bases at V and 0 bases at J; junction bases unmatched: 1. The CDR3 covers 13 residues. CDR3 bases: TGTGCCAGTAGCGGGAGCTCCTACAATGAGCAGTTCTTA. Translating it yields CASSGSSYNEQFL.

The V and J genes are TRBV6-2 or TRBV6-3 and TRBJ1-1; no reliable D call. V lost 5 bases to trimming and J lost 5 bases, with 15 bases between them. The CDR3 totals 14 residues. Germline CDR1 is MNHEY and CDR2 is SVGEGT. The CDR3 DNA reads as TGTGCCAGCAGTCCTGGAGGAGTGAGGACTGAAGCTTTCTTT. Translated: CASSPGGVRTEAFF.

This clonotype was seen repeatedly, ten times or more. Here the CDR3 reads CASTLAGGAYNEQFF. For the CDR3, the DNA is TGTGCCAGCACCCTAGCCGGCGGGGCCTACAATGAGCAGTTCTTC. The chain recombines TRBV7-2 with TRBJ2-1; TRBD2 might be the D (6 bases). Germline V gene sequence: CDR1 SGHTA, CDR2 FQGNSA. This CDR3 has 15 residues. V was clipped by 7 bases and J by 2 bases, with 15 bases between them.

A word on this clonotype: A much larger clone differs by one base, so this may be a read error. The CDR3 loop is CASSFGRAGGTTDTQYF. The CDR3 region has the DNA TGCGCCAGCAGCTTTGGTAGAGCGGGGGGGACCACAGATACGCAGTATTTT. V is TRBV5-1 and J is TRBJ2-3, with 10 bases matching TRBD2. The V and J ends lost 2 bases and 2 bases, in that order; junction bases with no gene match: 8. Germline V gene sequence: CDR1 SGHRS, CDR2 YFSETQ. The CDR3 is made up of 17 amino acids.

The V call is TRBV29-1, the J call TRBJ2-1, with 8 positions matching TRBD2. The CDR3 has 12 amino acids. Per germline, CDR1 SQVTM and CDR2 ANQGSEA. J gave up 5 bases and V 8 bases, and 5 bases lay outside the gene matches. CDR3 protein: CSFQRGNNEQFF. As DNA, the CDR3 is TGCAGCTTCCAGCGGGGGAACAATGAGCAGTTCTTC.

There are a few counts of this clonotype. The CDR3 coding sequence is TGTGCCAGCTCATCTCTTAAGGGGCCCCATAGCGTCAATGAGCAGTTCTTC. This sequence encodes CASSSLKGPHSVNEQFF. The V and J genes are TRBV9 and TRBJ2-1; D might be TRBD1 or TRBD2, each matching 5 bases. The CDR3 is 17 amino acids. CDR1 is SGDLS, CDR2 YYNGEE, per germline. Trimming left V 7 bases short and J 6 bases short, with 26 bases between.

The V call is TRBV2, the J call TRBJ2-1, with D tentatively TRBD2 (6 bases). V was shortened by 10 bases and J by 9 bases, with 19 bases between the two germline ends. Germline V gives CDR1 SNHLY, CDR2 FYNNEI. The length of the CDR3 is 13 residues. The CDR3 loop is CAIQEYSGGEQFF. The CDR3 nucleotides are TGTGCCATACAGGAATATTCCGGGGGTGAGCAGTTCTTC.